Listed here are 23 T cell receptor beta chains from one sample, sequenced in a study of CD8 T cells in ankylosing spondylitis. TCRdb used MiXCR to reprocess the 5' RACE reads, holding one entry per CDR3 protein. This table has some 130,000 distinct CDR3 sequences, around 7.9% appearing once. The sequenced sample consisted of blood, either unsorted or a sorted T cell fraction (not recorded which). Every receptor here comes from a female donor with ankylosing spondylitis or in good health (not recorded which).

Concerning this clonotype itself: This could be a read error, since a much larger clone is one nucleotide away. V is TRBV10-3 and J is TRBJ2-7; TRBD1 matches 10 bases. Germline loops: CDR1 ENHRY, CDR2 SYGVKD. The CDR3 sequence is 17 residues long. The DNA of the CDR3 is TGTGCCATCAGTGATCGGGACAGGGGTACTAGCTCCTACGGGCAGTACTTC. The encoded protein is CAISDRDRGTSSYGQYF.

In this sample, this clonotype turned up many times. The chain has TRBV7-8 and TRBJ2-4, with 10 positions matching TRBD2. The CDR3 length is 22 residues. Germline V gene lookup returns CDR1 SGHVS and CDR2 FQNEAQ. The trim removed 3 bases at V and 0 bases at J, leaving 20 bases unmatched. CDR3 sequence (DNA): TGTGCCAGCAGCTTCTGGGGGCCGGGACTAGCGTCCGCAACGTTAGCCAAAAACATTCAGTACTTC. Encoded protein: CASSFWGPGLASATLAKNIQYF.

CDR3 residues: CASSLSTGRNEQFF. The CDR3 DNA reads TGTGCCAGCAGCCTCTCGACAGGGAGGAATGAGCAGTTCTTC. The chain joins TRBV7-9 to TRBJ2-1, with D possibly TRBD1 on 7 matching bases. CDR1 and CDR2 from the germline V gene are SEHNR and FQNEAQ (reference sequence). The ends were cut back, 5 bases at V and 7 bases at J, with 15 bases in the middle. The CDR3 totals 14 residues.

This clonotype showed up many times. This rearrangement joins TRBV5-1 to TRBJ1-1; no clear D. From germline, CDR1 is SGHRS and CDR2 YFSETQ. The V and J ends lost 1 base and 3 bases respectively, with 16 bases between them. This CDR3 comprises 16 residues. In DNA form, the CDR3 reads TGCGCCAGCAGCTTGACTCGAGGTGGGATCGACACTGAAGCTTTCTTT. Translation: CASSLTRGGIDTEAFF.

Ten or more counts support this clonotype. This chain joins TRBV7-8 and TRBJ2-7, with D maybe TRBD2 (7 bases). Germline V gives CDR1 SGHVS, CDR2 FQNEAQ. The CDR3 covers 15 residues. V shed 6 bases and J shed 3 bases, with 18 bases lying between them. The CDR3 here is CASRKGTGGLYEQYF. Here the CDR3 DNA reads TGTGCCAGCAGGAAAGGAACGGGGGGCCTCTACGAGCAGTACTTC. Looking up the rest from reference TRBV7-8 and TRBJ2-7 gives the full variable domain: GAGVSQSPRYKVAKRGQDVALRCDPISGHVSLFWYQQALGQGPEFLTYFQNEAQLDKSGLPSDRFFAERPEGSVSTLKIQRTQQEDSAVYLCASRKGTGGLYEQYFGPGTRLTVT.

The table lists this clonotype with many counts. This chain joins TRBV6-1 and TRBJ2-7, with D unresolved. V was shortened by 2 bases and J by 0 bases, with 5 bases between the two germline ends. Germline CDR1 is MNHNS and CDR2 is SASEGT. The CDR3 is 13 amino acids. In DNA form, the CDR3 reads TGTGCCAGCAGTGAAACGACCTCCTACGAGCAGTACTTC. Its protein is CASSETTSYEQYF.

This clonotype was found many times. The genes are TRBV7-8 and TRBJ1-1, with 7 bases identical to TRBD1. V gave up 7 bases and J gave up 5 bases; unmatched junction bases: 13. Germline V gene lookup returns CDR1 SGHVS and CDR2 FQNEAQ. This CDR3 has 15 amino acids. The CDR3 bases are TGTGCCAGCACCCCATTTGCAGGGGGTGGGACTGAAGCTTTCTTT. Protein: CASTPFAGGGTEAFF.

The table lists this clonotype with many counts. The chain carries TRBV5-1 and TRBJ1-4; TRBD1 matches 11 bases. V gave up 4 bases and J gave up 7 bases; unmatched junction bases: 3. The CDR3 length is 14 residues. In germline, CDR1 is SGHRS, CDR2 YFSETQ. CDR3 nucleotide sequence: TGCGCCAGCAGCCTGGGACAGGGGGGTGAAAAACTGTTTTTT. This encodes CASSLGQGGEKLFF.

This clonotype showed up many times. This rearrangement joins TRBV10-3 to TRBJ1-2; 7 bases agree with TRBD1. The CDR3 has 13 amino acids. With 4 bases clipped from V and 7 bases from J, the junction kept 6 bases outside the gene matches. Germline V CDR1 and CDR2: ENHRY, SYGVKD. The CDR3 sequence: CAISVKGAGGYTF. For the CDR3, the DNA is TGTGCCATCAGTGTGAAGGGGGCGGGTGGCTACACCTTC.

This clonotype was counted at least ten times. This sequence joins TRBV5-1 and TRBJ1-3; D remains ambiguous. CDR3 length: 17 amino acids. V was cut by 0 bases and J by 4 bases, with 17 bases left in between. The germline V gene has CDR1 SGHRS and CDR2 YFSETQ. CDR3 sequence (DNA): TGCGCCAGCAGCTTGGTCCCGTGGGTTGGGTCCGGAAACACCATATATTTT. Protein product: CASSLVPWVGSGNTIYF. Looking up the rest from reference TRBV5-1 and TRBJ1-3 gives the full variable domain: KAGVTQTPRYLIKTRGQQVTLSCSPISGHRSVSWYQQTPGQGLQFLFEYFSETQRNKGNFPGRFSGRQFSNSRSEMNVSTLELGDSALYLCASSLVPWVGSGNTIYFGEGSWLTVV.

This clonotype was found many times. V is TRBV12-3 or TRBV12-4 and J is TRBJ2-2; D perhaps matches TRBD2 (6 bases). The CDR3 spans 12 residues. The V and J ends lost 5 bases and 6 bases respectively, with 7 bases between them. CDR3 sequence (DNA): TGTGCCAGCAGTGCGGGGTCCGGGGAGCTGTTTTTT. Its translation: CASSAGSGELFF.

The DNA for the CDR3 is TGTGCCATCGCAGGGAACACTGAAGCTTTCTTT. Its protein product is CAIAGNTEAFF. The gene calls are TRBV10-3 and TRBJ1-1; D not resolved. Trimming took off 8 bases at V and 1 base at J, with 5 bases between the two ends. CDR1 ENHRY and CDR2 SYGVKD come from the germline V gene. This CDR3 region has 11 residues.

This clonotype was seen ten or more times. The chain uses TRBV4-2 and TRBJ2-2; weak D call: TRBD2 (5 bases). The CDR3 is 13 residues long. The V gene lost 0 bases and the J gene lost 7 bases, with 6 bases spanning the gap. The germline V gene has CDR1 LGHNA and CDR2 YNFKEQ. The CDR3 loop reads CASSQDRGGELFF. The CDR3 coding sequence is TGTGCCAGCAGCCAAGATCGGGGCGGGGAGCTGTTTTTT.

This clonotype was detected many times. The chain uses TRBV20-1 and TRBJ1-5, with 8 bases matching TRBD1. The CDR3 loop spans 14 amino acids. The junction had 8 bases not matched to a gene; V was cut back by 4 bases and J by 6 bases. Germline CDR1 DFQATT, CDR2 SNEGSKA (reference sequence). The CDR3 bases are TGCAGTGCTAAGACAGGGGATTCAAGTCAGCCCCAGCATTTT. Translated: CSAKTGDSSQPQHF.

This clonotype has ten or more counts. The CDR3 DNA reads TGTGCCAGCAGCCCGAGCGGGAGGGACACTGAAGCTTTCTTT. Residues: CASSPSGRDTEAFF. The chain couples TRBV7-3 to TRBJ1-1; the D is unclear. There are 14 residues in the CDR3. Per the germline V gene, CDR1 is SGHTA and CDR2 is FQGTGA. Trimming cost V 5 bases and J 3 bases, with 13 bases left between them.

This clonotype was detected ten times or more. V and J are TRBV9 and TRBJ1-2; 7 positions agree with TRBD1. CDR1 is SGDLS, CDR2 YYNGEE, per germline. J was trimmed by 6 bases and V by 0 bases; bases with no gene match: 8. The length of the CDR3 is 15 residues. This chain's CDR3 is CASSVGVTGQNGYTF. Here the CDR3 DNA reads TGTGCCAGCAGCGTAGGAGTGACAGGGCAAAATGGCTACACCTTC. Complete variable domain (other parts from reference TRBV9 and TRBJ1-2): DSGVTQTPKHLITATGQRVTLRCSPRSGDLSVYWYQQSLDQGLQFLIQYYNGEERAKGNILERFSAQQFPDLHSELNLSSLELGDSALYFCASSVGVTGQNGYTFGSGTRLTVV.

The sample holds many counts of this clonotype. This chain connects TRBV12-3 or TRBV12-4 to TRBJ1-2; D may be TRBD1 (5 bases). V shed 10 bases and J shed 0 bases, with 18 bases lying between them. The CDR3 is 15 residues long. The CDR3 loop is CAITQQAGANYGYTF. The CDR3, as DNA: TGTGCCATCACTCAACAGGCGGGGGCTAACTATGGCTACACCTTC.

The table lists this clonotype with many counts. The genes are TRBV20-1 and TRBJ2-5, with 11 positions matching TRBD1. J lost 5 bases, V lost 4 bases, and 21 bases had no gene match. The CDR3 runs 19 residues. The germline V gene has CDR1 DFQATT and CDR2 SNEGSKA (reference sequence). Here the CDR3 reads CSANPATADRGPFGETQYF. For the CDR3, the DNA is TGCAGTGCTAATCCCGCTACCGCGGACAGGGGGCCGTTTGGGGAGACCCAGTACTTC.

In this sample, this clonotype turned up many times. The V call is TRBV5-1, the J call TRBJ2-3, with unresolved D. V was clipped by 2 bases and J by 0 bases, with 13 bases between them. Germline V lookup: CDR1 SGHRS, CDR2 YFSETQ. CDR3 length: 16 residues. CDR3 sequence (DNA): TGCGCCAGCAGCTTTGGACCGAAATTGAGCACAGATACGCAGTATTTT. This translates into CASSFGPKLSTDTQYF.

This clonotype was seen repeatedly, ten times or more. This chain joins TRBV12-5 and TRBJ2-7; no reliable D call. This CDR3 contains 14 residues. Deletions cut 4 bases from V and 3 bases from J, with 13 bases between. Germline loops: CDR1 LGHNT, CDR2 FRNRAP. CDR3 region: CASGSYGPFYEQYF. Written as DNA, the CDR3 is TGTGCTAGTGGTTCCTACGGGCCGTTCTACGAGCAGTACTTC.

This clonotype came up a few times. This chain links TRBV6-1 with TRBJ1-4, with 8 positions matching TRBD1. Germline trimming cut 8 bases from V and 0 bases from J; bases unmatched to any gene: 8. CDR1 is MNHNS and CDR2 is SASEGT in the germline V gene. The CDR3 contains 16 residues. CDR3 in amino acids: CASGATGVATNEKLFF. In DNA form, the CDR3 reads TGTGCCAGCGGGGCGACAGGGGTGGCAACTAATGAAAAACTGTTTTTT.

The rearrangement joins TRBV29-1 to TRBJ1-4; tentative D call: TRBD1 (6 bases). The ends were cut back, 3 bases at V and 10 bases at J, with 12 bases in the middle. The CDR3 has 12 residues. In germline, CDR1 is SQVTM, CDR2 ANQGSEA. The CDR3: CSVDPGEGKLFF. CDR3 nucleotide sequence: TGCAGCGTTGACCCAGGGGAGGGAAAACTGTTTTTT.

This clonotype came up many times. V gene TRBV6-1 combines with J gene TRBJ1-1, with TRBD1 identical over 9 bases. The CDR3 is 13 residues long. V trimming: 5 bases; J trimming: 8 bases; junction bases outside the gene matches: 6. Germline V gene sequence: CDR1 MNHNS, CDR2 SASEGT. Here the CDR3 reads CASSRDRDSEAFF. DNA for the CDR3: TGTGCCAGCAGTCGGGACAGGGATTCCGAAGCTTTCTTT.